This entry describes one T cell receptor beta chain. Its cognate antigen is unknown. There are 15 residues in the CDR3. Using immunoSEQ multiplex PCR, the repertoire was profiled, and TCRdb retains in-frame clones only, with some absent. The data show some 110,000 clones, about 90% seen once. The data were obtained in a study of CD4+ T cells in melanoma. Whole-study results and caveats: CD8+ T cell, macrophage and B cell function reportedly correlated with neoantigen-specific CD4+ T cells. Reportedly, melanoma neoantigen-specific CD4+ T cells showed varied differentiation states.

This chain connects TRBV21-1 to TRBJ2-3. TRBV21-1 is a listed pseudogene. The source material was peripheral blood. This TCR was recovered from a human donor with melanoma. CDR3 sequence: CASSKVGTTTNPQYF. The DNA for the CDR3 is TGTGCCAGCAGCAAAGTCGGAACGACCACGAATCCGCAGTATTTT.